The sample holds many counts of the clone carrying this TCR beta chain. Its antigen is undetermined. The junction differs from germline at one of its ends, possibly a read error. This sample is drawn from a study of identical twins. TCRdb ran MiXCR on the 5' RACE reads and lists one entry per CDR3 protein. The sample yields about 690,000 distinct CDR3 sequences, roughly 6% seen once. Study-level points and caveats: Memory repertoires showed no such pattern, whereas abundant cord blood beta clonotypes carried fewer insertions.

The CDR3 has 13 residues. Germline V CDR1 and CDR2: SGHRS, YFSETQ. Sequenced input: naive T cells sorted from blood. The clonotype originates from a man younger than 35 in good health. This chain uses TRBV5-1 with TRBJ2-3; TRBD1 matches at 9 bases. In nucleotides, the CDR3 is TGCGCCAGCAGCTTGGCCTGGGACAGGGCGGTGAGGTTT. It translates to CASSLAWDRAVRF.